Listed below are T cell receptor beta chains from one sample, sequenced in a study of cytomegalovirus exposure and HLA in healthy donors. Clones were sequenced by immunoSEQ multiplex PCR, and TCRdb holds only the in-frame ones, with some missing. The table has approximately 150,000 clones, around nine tenths seen once. Sample: PBMCs. The receptor source for this set is a man younger than 30 in good health and CMV-seropositive. Both conserved end residues are part of each CDR3. The order of the fields is D gene, J gene, clone size, V gene, CDR3 protein, CDR3 DNA. A D gene is named only where the DNA matches it firmly. Only part of the rows carry a size: once, few, many, or a class if the clone is expanded.

D: TRBD2
J: TRBJ2-3
size: .
V: TRBV7-9
CDR3: CASSSGLAGVADTQYF
DNA: TGTGCCAGCAGCTCGGGACTAGCGGGAGTCGCAGATACGCAGTATTTT

D: .
J: TRBJ2-7
size: .
V: TRBV29-1
CDR3: CSVTGTAYEQYF
DNA: TGCAGCGTGACAGGAACAGCCTACGAGCAGTACTTC

D: TRBD2
J: TRBJ2-3
size: .
V: TRBV7-2
CDR3: CASSGGLLAGGMPTQYF
DNA: TGTGCCAGCAGCGGAGGGCTACTAGCGGGGGGGATGCCTACGCAGTATTTT

D: .
J: TRBJ1-2
size: .
V: TRBV15
CDR3: CATSTIDRDYGYTF
DNA: TGTGCCACCAGCACTATCGACCGGGACTATGGCTACACCTTC

D: .
J: TRBJ2-2
size: once
V: TRBV6-4
CDR3: CASSDSGSLGGDTGELFF
DNA: TGTGCCAGCAGTGACTCTGGCAGCCTCGGTGGAGACACCGGGGAGCTGTTTTTT

D: TRBD1
J: TRBJ1-1
size: .
V: TRBV6-7
CDR3: CASSYCRDRDNTEAFF
DNA: TGTGCCAGCAGTTACTGTAGGGACAGGGACAACACTGAAGCTTTCTTT

D: TRBD2
J: TRBJ2-1
size: .
V: TRBV7-7
CDR3: CASSPLLAGIGEQFF
DNA: TGTGCTAGCAGCCCCCTCCTAGCGGGAATCGGTGAGCAGTTCTTC

D: .
J: TRBJ2-1
size: few
V: TRBV7-6
CDR3: CASSLASYRGGNEQFF
DNA: TGTGCCAGCAGCTTAGCCTCATACAGGGGAGGCAATGAGCAGTTCTTC

D: TRBD2
J: TRBJ2-1
size: .
V: TRBV4-3
CDR3: CASSQDRSGGRVQFF
DNA: TGCGCCAGCAGCCAAGATAGGAGCGGGGGGCGCGTGCAGTTCTTC

D: .
J: TRBJ1-5
size: .
V: TRBV14
CDR3: CASSQATNSSNQPQHF
DNA: TGTGCCAGCAGCCAAGCGACAAACTCTAGCAATCAGCCCCAGCATTTT

D: .
J: TRBJ1-6
size: few
V: TRBV2
CDR3: CASSRDRLGNSPLHF
DNA: TGTGCCAGCAGCAGAGACAGGCTGGGGAATTCACCCCTCCACTTT

D: .
J: TRBJ1-1
size: .
V: TRBV11-2
CDR3: CASSLGLTWGENYEAFF
DNA: TGTGCCAGCAGCTTAGGATTAACCTGGGGGGAGAATTACGAAGCTTTCTTT

D: TRBD1
J: TRBJ1-5
size: .
V: TRBV19
CDR3: CASSMWDRKPQHF
DNA: TGTGCCAGTAGTATGTGGGACAGAAAGCCCCAGCATTTT

D: TRBD2
J: TRBJ2-1
size: .
V: TRBV7-2
CDR3: CASSLDSGRRNEQFF
DNA: TGTGCCAGCAGCTTAGATAGCGGGAGACGGAATGAGCAGTTCTTC

D: TRBD1
J: TRBJ1-1
size: .
V: TRBV29-1
CDR3: CSVPGQGGTEAFF
DNA: TGCAGCGTTCCCGGACAGGGGGGTACTGAAGCTTTCTTT

D: .
J: TRBJ2-7
size: few
V: TRBV25-1
CDR3: CASSAQGSEQYF
DNA: TGTGCCAGCAGTGCCCAGGGGTCCGAGCAGTACTTC

D: .
J: TRBJ1-3
size: .
V: TRBV7-6
CDR3: CASSLSGNTIYF
DNA: TGTGCCAGCAGCTTATCGGGAAACACCATATATTTT

D: TRBD1
J: TRBJ1-2
size: .
V: TRBV27
CDR3: CASSLLPGQGTTF
DNA: TGTGCCAGCAGTTTACTCCCGGGACAGGGAACCACCTTC

D: TRBD2
J: TRBJ2-5
size: .
V: TRBV5-4
CDR3: CASSASAGGETQYF
DNA: TGTGCCAGCAGCGCCTCAGCGGGAGGAGAGACCCAGTACTTC

D: .
J: TRBJ2-7
size: once
V: TRBV5-6
CDR3: CASSLGASQQYF
DNA: TGTGCCAGCAGCTTGGGGGCCTCCCAGCAGTACTTC

D: .
J: TRBJ2-1
size: .
V: TRBV4-2
CDR3: CASSQDWGGYNEQFF
DNA: TGTGCCAGCAGCCAAGATTGGGGCGGCTACAATGAGCAGTTCTTC

D: TRBD1
J: TRBJ1-3
size: .
V: TRBV29-1
CDR3: CSVERKDRVDGSGNTIYF
DNA: TGCAGCGTTGAGAGGAAGGACAGGGTCGATGGCTCTGGAAACACCATATATTTT

D: .
J: TRBJ1-4
size: once
V: TRBV2
CDR3: CASVMRATNEKLFF
DNA: TGTGCCAGTGTAATGAGGGCAACTAATGAAAAACTGTTTTTT

D: TRBD1
J: TRBJ1-5
size: .
V: TRBV18
CDR3: CASSQSDRAGNQPQHF
DNA: TGTGCCAGCTCACAATCGGACAGGGCTGGCAATCAGCCCCAGCATTTT

D: TRBD1
J: TRBJ2-7
size: few
V: TRBV11-2
CDR3: CASSPEGVGGAEQYF
DNA: TGTGCCAGCAGCCCCGAAGGGGTAGGGGGCGCCGAGCAGTACTTC

D: .
J: TRBJ2-1
size: once
V: TRBV5-1
CDR3: CASSGGGGNNEQFF
DNA: TGCGCCAGCAGCGGCGGCGGAGGGAACAATGAGCAGTTCTTC

D: .
J: TRBJ1-1
size: once
V: TRBV9
CDR3: CASSVVGANTEAFF
DNA: TGTGCCAGCAGCGTAGTAGGGGCGAACACTGAAGCTTTCTTT

D: TRBD2
J: TRBJ2-2
size: once
V: TRBV7-3
CDR3: CASSLTASGAIGELFF
DNA: TGTGCCAGCAGCTTAACGGCAAGCGGGGCCATCGGGGAGCTGTTTTTT

D: .
J: TRBJ1-5
size: .
V: TRBV6-1
CDR3: CASMGQGFYQPQHF
DNA: TGTGCCAGCATGGGGCAGGGGTTCTATCAGCCCCAGCATTTT

D: .
J: TRBJ1-1
size: once
V: TRBV18
CDR3: CASSPVSSRGWNTEAFF
DNA: TGTGCCAGCTCACCCGTTTCGTCCAGGGGCTGGAACACTGAAGCTTTCTTT

D: .
J: TRBJ2-1
size: .
V: TRBV12-5
CDR3: CASLGLTYNEQFF
DNA: TGTGCTAGTCTGGGACTTACCTACAATGAGCAGTTCTTC

D: .
J: TRBJ2-3
size: .
V: TRBV7-9
CDR3: CASSVRDSQFTDTQYF
DNA: TGTGCCAGCAGCGTAAGGGACTCTCAGTTCACAGATACGCAGTATTTT

D: .
J: TRBJ2-3
size: .
V: TRBV6-1
CDR3: CASRSRGVTDTQYF
DNA: TGTGCCAGCAGAAGTAGGGGTGTGACAGATACGCAGTATTTT

D: TRBD2
J: TRBJ2-3
size: .
V: TRBV30
CDR3: CAWSPEWRGITDTQYF
DNA: TGTGCCTGGAGTCCCGAATGGCGGGGGATCACAGATACGCAGTATTTT

D: TRBD2
J: TRBJ2-1
size: .
V: TRBV9
CDR3: CASSTLSGDNEQFF
DNA: TGTGCCAGCTCCACCCTAAGCGGGGACAATGAGCAGTTCTTC